The T cell receptor (beta chain) described here comes from a study of OX40 agonist ivuxolimab in advanced cancers. Overall study: Hepatocellular carcinoma, melanoma, renal cell or head and neck cancer occurred in dose-escalation patients.

CDR3 size: 15 residues. The V and J ends lost 4 bases and 3 bases, in that order; junction bases with no gene match: 7. Per the germline V gene, CDR1 is SGHRS and CDR2 is YFSETQ. Method: immunoSEQ multiplex PCR; TCRdb's copy keeps in-frame clones and lacks some. The sample has some 80,000 clones, around four fifths seen once. The receptor comes from an adult with an advanced solid tumor such as melanoma, head and neck, liver or kidney cancer. The chain recombines TRBV5-1 with TRBJ2-1; 7 bases are shared with TRBD1. The source was CD4+ or CD8+ T cells sorted from blood, collected in a trial of the OX40 agonist ivuxolimab. DNA of the CDR3: TGCGCCAGCAGCCCCGAGGGACAGCTCTACAATGAGCAGTTCTTC. It codes for CASSPEGQLYNEQFF. The whole variable domain, remainder taken from reference TRBV5-1 and TRBJ2-1, is KAGVTQTPRYLIKTRGQQVTLSCSPISGHRSVSWYQQTPGQGLQFLFEYFSETQRNKGNFPGRFSGRQFSNSRSEMNVSTLELGDSALYLCASSPEGQLYNEQFFGPGTRLTVL.